Below, 10 T cell receptor beta chains from the same sample are listed, as sequenced in a study of cytomegalovirus exposure and HLA in healthy donors. The PCR contained 60 Vbeta and 13 Jbeta primers. TCRdb's table, derived via immunoSEQ multiplex PCR, lists solely in-frame clones and lacks some. Of approximately 150,000 clones listed, approximately 83% are singletons. The sample comprised PBMCs. These receptors originate from a woman in her 40s in good health and CMV-seronegative.

This clone was detected once. The V gene is TRBV11-2, the J gene TRBJ2-5; D not certain. V lost 5 bases, J lost 2 bases, and 12 bases lay in between. Per germline, CDR1 SGHAT and CDR2 FQNNGV. The CDR3 has 14 residues. The CDR3: CASSHITPQETQYF. CDR3 in DNA: TGTGCCAGCAGCCACATAACCCCACAAGAGACCCAGTACTTC.

The J gene is TRBJ2-3, the V gene TRBV23-1; the D gene is possibly TRBD2 (6 bases). TRBV23-1 is treated as an ORF (open reading frame) with a function not yet certain. The CDR3 extends over 15 amino acids. The V and J ends lost 7 bases and 1 base respectively, with 15 bases between them. CDR3 coding DNA: TGCGCCAGCAAACTGCGGCGGGGCCGCACAGATACGCAGTATTTT. This codes for CASKLRRGRTDTQYF.

This clone was recorded once. Written as DNA, the CDR3 is TGTGCCAGCAGTGATGAGAGAACTAGCGGGGGTGGGACCCAGTACTTC. Translation: CASSDERTSGGGTQYF. The chain carries TRBV2 and TRBJ2-5, with TRBD2 matching 11 bases. In germline, CDR1 is SNHLY, CDR2 FYNNEI. J was trimmed by 7 bases and V by 3 bases; bases with no gene match: 10. CDR3 length: 16 amino acids.

The chain joins TRBV25-1 to TRBJ2-1; D gene unclear. Germline-derived CDR1 and CDR2 are MGHDK and SYGVNS. The V gene lost 4 bases and the J gene lost 3 bases, with 7 bases spanning the gap. CDR3 length: 13 amino acids. Written as DNA, the CDR3 is TGTGCCAGCAGTGTTGGCCACTACAATGAGCAGTTCTTC. Protein sequence: CASSVGHYNEQFF.

The chain is built from TRBV7-9 and TRBJ1-1; no reliable D call. The germline V and J ends were trimmed by 0 bases and 10 bases, with 9 bases remaining between them. The CDR3 sequence is 12 residues long. CDR1 and CDR2 (germline): SEHNR, FQNEAQ (reference sequence). The CDR3 reads CASSLASGGAFF. In DNA, the CDR3 is TGTGCCAGCAGCTTAGCGAGTGGCGGAGCTTTCTTT. Combining the CDR3 with reference TRBV7-9 and TRBJ1-1 gives the whole variable domain DTGVSQNPRHKITKRGQNVTFRCDPISEHNRLYWYRQTLGQGPEFLTYFQNEAQLEKSRLLSDRFSAERPKGSFSTLEIQRTEQGDSAMYLCASSLASGGAFFGQGTRLTVV.

V and J are TRBV2 and TRBJ2-3; the D gene is possibly TRBD2 (6 bases). The length of the CDR3 is 14 residues. From germline, CDR1 is SNHLY and CDR2 FYNNEI. V lost 8 bases, J lost 4 bases, and 16 bases lay in between. The CDR3 region is CASLSGVRADTQYF. CDR3 sequence (DNA): TGTGCCAGCCTCTCGGGGGTCAGGGCAGATACGCAGTATTTT.

The chain has TRBV11-2 and TRBJ2-1; tentatively, D is TRBD2 (6 bases). V gave up 5 bases and J gave up 6 bases, with 14 bases separating them. The CDR3 runs 14 residues. In germline, CDR1 is SGHAT, CDR2 FQNNGV. Here the CDR3 DNA reads TGTGCCAGCAGCCCGTGGGGTAGCGGCAATGAGCAGTTCTTC. Translating it yields CASSPWGSGNEQFF.

The chain recombines TRBV6-5 with TRBJ1-1, with 7 bases lining up with TRBD1. CDR3 length: 13 residues. The V segment lost 10 bases and the J segment 4 bases; nucleotides outside the gene matches: 9. Germline V gene lookup returns CDR1 MNHEY and CDR2 SVGAGI. The CDR3 spells CATLGGAVTEAFF. The CDR3 nucleotides read TGTGCCACTTTAGGGGGCGCGGTCACTGAAGCTTTCTTT.

This clone has a handful of counts. The chain carries TRBV10-1 and TRBJ1-1; D may be TRBD1 (6 bases). The germline gives CDR1 WNHNN, CDR2 SYGVQD (reference sequence). The CDR3 loop spans 13 amino acids. The ends were cut back, 6 bases at V and 0 bases at J, with 8 bases in the middle. CDR3: CASRQGLNTEAFF. CDR3 DNA: TGCGCCAGCAGACAGGGTTTGAACACTGAAGCTTTCTTT.

This clone was detected only a few times. This sequence joins TRBV19 and TRBJ1-5, with D perhaps matching TRBD1 (6 bases). Germline CDR1 and CDR2: LNHDA and SQIVND (reference sequence). The V end was cut by 5 bases, the J end by 1 base, with 18 bases between. This CDR3 region has 17 residues. The CDR3 region has the DNA TGTGCCAGTAGTCCCACCGGACAGCTTTTGAGCAATCAGCCCCAGCATTTT. It yields the protein CASSPTGQLLSNQPQHF.